The following is a T cell receptor beta chain sequence with its context. The antigen is not known. The sample belongs to a study of Tregs in tolerant kidney transplant recipients. Study observations and caveats: Biological reproducibility was not directly addressed in this study. The most relevant donor-specific Treg TCRbeta repertoire apparently came from expansion with activated donor B cells.

CD4+CD25+CD127- Tregs, CD4+CD25- non-Tregs, CD4 and CD8 cells were sorted. Sequencing used immunoSEQ multiplex PCR; TCRdb keeps in-frame clones, though not all of them. The repertoire includes 200,000 to 300,000 clones, approximately 84% of them detected once, and about 0.58% sits in the top ten. The V gene end was trimmed by 4 bases and the J gene end by 4 bases; junction bases not matched to a gene: 5. This CDR3 spans 14 amino acids. Germline values: CDR1 SGHNT, CDR2 YYREEE (reference sequence). The V call is TRBV5-4, the J call TRBJ2-5; TRBD1 aligns across 9 bases. Sample: CD4+ T cells from blood. This clonotype was obtained from a human donor in good health. In nucleotides, the CDR3 is TGTGCCAGCAGCCCCCGGGACAGGGCAGAGACCCAGTACTTC. The encoded protein is CASSPRDRAETQYF.